Below, 22 T cell receptor beta chains from the same sample are listed, as sequenced in a study of CD8 T cells in ankylosing spondylitis. Whole-study results and caveats: Made up of eight highly homologous variants, a TCR beta motif appeared characteristic of ankylosing spondylitis blood.

TCRdb re-analysed the 5' RACE reads in MiXCR, keeping a single row per CDR3 protein. The repertoire holds about 750,000 distinct CDR3 sequences, under 20% seen once, with about 19% in the top ten. Their specific antigens are unknown. Sequencing used blood, either unsorted or a sorted T cell fraction (not recorded which). These receptors came from a male donor with ankylosing spondylitis.

This chain links TRBV6-1 with TRBJ1-6; no clear D gene. From germline, CDR1 is MNHNS and CDR2 SASEGT. Deletions cut 3 bases from V and 0 bases from J, with 12 bases between. The CDR3 is 17 amino acids. CDR3 residues: CASSEDGVSSYNSPLHF. CDR3 coding DNA: TGTGCCAGCAGTGAGGATGGGGTGAGCTCCTATAATTCACCCCTCCACTTT.

On this clonotype: A much more abundant neighbour one base away suggests this may be a read error. The chain's CDR3 is CSARERWAANSPLHF. CDR3 bases: TGCAGTGCTAGAGAGAGATGGGCAGCCAATTCACCCCTCCACTTT. The chain joins TRBV20-1 to TRBJ1-6; unclear D gene. The ends were cut back, 0 bases at V and 7 bases at J, with 13 bases in the middle. CDR3 length: 15 residues. Germline V gene sequence: CDR1 DFQATT, CDR2 SNEGSKA (reference sequence).

The V and J genes are TRBV28 and TRBJ1-3; 8 bases agree with TRBD1. CDR1 and CDR2 from the germline V gene are MDHEN and SYDVKM. The CDR3 runs to 22 residues. Unmatched junction bases numbered 24, after V lost 5 bases and J lost 0 bases. The CDR3 here is CASSLPQGPGQVLLDSGNTIYF. DNA of the CDR3: TGTGCCAGCAGTCTCCCCCAGGGACCGGGACAGGTCCTCCTTGACTCTGGAAACACCATATATTTT.

This chain uses TRBV27 with TRBJ2-1; D may be TRBD2 (5 bases). Germline lookup yields CDR1 MNHEY and CDR2 SMNVEV (reference sequence). There are 14 residues in the CDR3. V was trimmed by 3 bases and J by 12 bases, leaving 18 bases between them. The CDR3 DNA reads as TGTGCCAGCAGTTTTTCCGGGAAAAGTATGGGGCAGTTCTTC. The encoded protein is CASSFSGKSMGQFF.

This clonotype turned up a few times. The chain has TRBV20-1 and TRBJ2-7; D is unclear. From germline, CDR1 is DFQATT and CDR2 SNEGSKA (reference sequence). The CDR3 extends over 15 amino acids. Between the trimmed V and J ends, which lost 3 bases and 0 bases, there was a span of 15 bases. CDR3 loop: CSASPLDRFSYEQYF. CDR3 nucleotides: TGCAGTGCTAGTCCCTTGGACCGATTCTCCTACGAGCAGTACTTC.

This clonotype has a handful of counts. The genes are TRBV29-1 and TRBJ2-1; 7 nucleotides match TRBD1. Looked up from germline, CDR1 is SQVTM and CDR2 is ANQGSEA. The CDR3 loop spans 14 amino acids. V gave up 4 bases and J gave up 4 bases; unmatched junction bases: 7. CDR3: CSVVGTVLYNEQFF. The CDR3 DNA reads TGCAGCGTTGTCGGGACAGTCCTTTACAATGAGCAGTTCTTC.

This chain links TRBV2 with TRBJ1-5, with 8 bases lining up with TRBD1. Trimming took 6 bases from V and 6 from J; bases not matched to a gene: 4. CDR1 is SNHLY and CDR2 is FYNNEI in the germline V gene. CDR3 length: 13 amino acids. The CDR3 protein is CASRTGVGQPQHF. The CDR3 nucleotides read TGTGCCAGCAGGACAGGGGTTGGTCAGCCCCAGCATTTT.

This clonotype was recorded a few times. The rearrangement joins TRBV20-1 to TRBJ2-3; TRBD2 aligns across 7 bases. V dropped 7 bases and J dropped 5; count of bases not matched to a gene: 12. CDR1 is DFQATT and CDR2 is SNEGSKA in the germline V gene (reference sequence). The CDR3 is made up of 14 amino acids. The CDR3 protein is CSVLGEGLVDTQYF. CDR3 in DNA: TGCAGTGTCTTAGGGGAGGGCCTTGTAGATACGCAGTATTTT.

The gene calls are TRBV18 and TRBJ2-7; D gene unclear. V shed 2 bases and J shed 0 bases, with 14 bases lying between them. CDR3 length equals 16 residues. Germline CDR1 and CDR2: KGHSH and LQKENI. CDR3 sequence reads: CASSPGNNRHSYEQYF. CDR3 bases: TGTGCCAGCTCACCAGGTAACAACCGGCACTCCTACGAGCAGTACTTC.

V is TRBV20-1 and J is TRBJ2-5, with D perhaps TRBD2 (6 bases). Trimming pared 0 bases from V and 0 bases from J, leaving 11 bases between. The CDR3 consists of 15 residues. CDR1 and CDR2 from the germline V gene are DFQATT and SNEGSKA (reference sequence). This CDR3 is CSAREWRGYQETQYF. The CDR3 bases are TGCAGTGCTAGAGAGTGGCGGGGATACCAAGAGACCCAGTACTTC.

The CDR3 sequence: CASSSQRNSYNEQFF. CDR3 sequence (DNA): TGTGCCAGCAGCTCCCAGCGGAACTCCTACAATGAGCAGTTCTTC. This chain links TRBV11-2 with TRBJ2-1; maybe TRBD2 (5 bases). The CDR3 sequence is 15 residues long. CDR1 is SGHAT and CDR2 is FQNNGV in the germline V gene. V was pared by 4 bases and J by 0 bases, with 10 bases between.

There are many counts of this clonotype. V and J are TRBV4-2 and TRBJ2-7, with TRBD1 as a possible D gene (7 bases). V was cut by 0 bases and J by 2 bases, with 11 bases left in between. This CDR3 contains 15 residues. CDR1 is LGHNA and CDR2 is YNFKEQ in the germline V gene. The CDR3 protein is CASSQDAGQPYEQYF. CDR3 DNA: TGTGCCAGCAGCCAAGATGCGGGACAGCCCTACGAGCAGTACTTC.

This clonotype was recorded a few times. V and J are TRBV5-6 and TRBJ2-3; 15 bases map to TRBD2. Germline CDR1 reads SGHDT; CDR2 reads YYEEEE. The CDR3 is made up of 18 amino acids. V shed 4 bases and J 2 bases; nucleotides not matched to a gene: 8. The chain's CDR3 is CASSPGTSGGRITDTQYF. The CDR3 DNA reads as TGTGCCAGCAGCCCCGGGACTAGCGGGGGGCGAATCACAGATACGCAGTATTTT.

This chain links TRBV7-2 with TRBJ1-5; 9 bases fit TRBD1. Germline trimming cut 3 bases from V and 8 bases from J; bases unmatched to any gene: 5. CDR3 length: 14 amino acids. CDR1 and CDR2 from the germline V gene are SGHTA and FQGNSA. The CDR3 protein is CASSLDRGGEPQHF. The CDR3 nucleotides read TGTGCCAGCAGCTTGGACAGGGGAGGGGAGCCCCAGCATTTT.

The rearrangement uses TRBV5-1 and TRBJ1-2, with 8 bases lining up with TRBD1. V lost 5 bases, J lost 8 bases, and 5 bases stayed unmatched. The CDR3 totals 12 residues. Germline-derived CDR1 and CDR2 are SGHRS and YFSETQ. This chain's CDR3 is CASRGDRTGYTF. CDR3 bases: TGCGCCAGCAGGGGGGACAGGACGGGCTACACCTTC.

V and J are TRBV12-3 or TRBV12-4 and TRBJ2-3; 11 bases line up with TRBD2. The CDR3 totals 15 residues. The V and J ends lost 7 bases and 5 bases, in that order; junction bases with no gene match: 8. CDR3 nucleotide sequence: TGTGCCAGCACCTTTAGCGGGAGGGCGGGAGATACGCAGTATTTT. It specifies CASTFSGRAGDTQYF.

This clonotype appeared many times. This sequence joins TRBV20-1 and TRBJ2-3; 9 nucleotides agree with TRBD1. J was trimmed by 4 bases and V by 6 bases; bases with no gene match: 11. CDR1 DFQATT and CDR2 SNEGSKA come from the germline V gene (reference sequence). The CDR3 consists of 15 residues. As DNA, the CDR3 is TGCAGTGCCAGCATACTGACAGGGGGTGCAGATACGCAGTATTTT. Residues: CSASILTGGADTQYF.

This clonotype has more than one count but fewer than ten. This sequence joins TRBV4-1 and TRBJ1-3, with TRBD1 as a possible D gene (5 bases). Trimming stripped 6 bases from V and 4 bases from J, with 19 bases between. The CDR3 has 16 amino acids. Germline V lookup: CDR1 MGHRA, CDR2 YSYEKL. The CDR3 bases are TGCGCCAGCAGACAGTCGGCAGGGAAGGAAGGAAACACCATATATTTT. Translation gives CASRQSAGKEGNTIYF.

This clonotype has a handful of counts. The chain couples TRBV5-1 to TRBJ1-2; 9 bases fit TRBD1. This CDR3 comprises 15 residues. Germline CDR1 SGHRS, CDR2 YFSETQ. Trimming took 0 bases from V and 4 from J; bases not matched to a gene: 4. The CDR3 sequence is CASSLGWDRAYGYTF. For the CDR3, the DNA is TGCGCCAGCAGCTTGGGCTGGGACAGGGCCTATGGCTACACCTTC.

This chain connects TRBV11-1 to TRBJ2-3; TRBD2 matches 7 bases. V was pared by 5 bases and J by 1 base, with 15 bases of the junction left unmatched. Per the germline V gene, CDR1 is SGHAT and CDR2 is FQDESV (reference sequence). CDR3 length: 18 residues. CDR3 residues: CASSRGGSGPGGTDTQYF. The CDR3 region has the DNA TGTGCCAGCAGCCGTGGCGGGAGTGGCCCCGGCGGCACAGATACGCAGTATTTT.

The CDR3 DNA follows: TGTGCCAGCAGCCCCGGGGGTAAGGGGAGCACAGATACGCAGTATTTT. This translates into CASSPGGKGSTDTQYF. This sequence joins TRBV12-3 or TRBV12-4 and TRBJ2-3; D may be TRBD2 (6 bases). V was cut by 6 bases and J by 0 bases, with 16 bases left in between. The CDR3 contains 16 residues.

The V and J genes are TRBV15 and TRBJ2-3, with TRBD1 matching over 7 bases. In germline, CDR1 is LNHNV, CDR2 YYDKDF (reference sequence). With V trimmed by 2 bases and J by 4 bases, 6 bases remained unmatched. This CDR3 is built from 15 residues. The CDR3 coding sequence is TGTGCCACCAGCAGACAAACTCAGGGGGCAGATACGCAGTATTTT. Amino acid sequence: CATSRQTQGADTQYF.